The sequence of this TCR beta chain was determined in a study of blood T cell repertoires in COVID-19. In germline, CDR1 is LNHDA, CDR2 SQIVND (reference sequence). The CDR3 is 13 amino acids. The germline V and J ends were trimmed by 3 bases and 6 bases, with 11 bases remaining between them. Only in-frame clones appear in the TCRdb table, and some are missing; sequencing was by immunoSEQ multiplex PCR. The data contain around 700,000 clones, 85% to 90% of them singletons. This clone was seen only a few times. The V gene is TRBV19, the J gene TRBJ1-2, with D perhaps TRBD1 (5 bases). Sequenced input: peripheral blood. This TCR derives from a woman aged 18-35 years with acute or convalescent COVID-19. The CDR3 loop is CASSIQGGNGYTF. The CDR3, as DNA: TGTGCCAGTAGTATTCAGGGAGGGAATGGCTACACCTTC.